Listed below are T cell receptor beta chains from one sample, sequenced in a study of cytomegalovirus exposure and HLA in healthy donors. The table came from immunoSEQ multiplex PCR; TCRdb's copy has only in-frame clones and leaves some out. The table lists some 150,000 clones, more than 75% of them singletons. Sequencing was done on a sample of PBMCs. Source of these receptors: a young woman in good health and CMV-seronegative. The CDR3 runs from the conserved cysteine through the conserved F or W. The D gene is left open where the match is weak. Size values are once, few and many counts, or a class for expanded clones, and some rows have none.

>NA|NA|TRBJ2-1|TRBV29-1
CSVEGLATSSYNEQFF
TGCAGCGTTGAAGGGCTAGCGACGAGCTCCTACAATGAGCAGTTCTTC
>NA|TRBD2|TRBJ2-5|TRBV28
CASSFDREGQETQYF
TGTGCCAGCAGTTTTGATAGGGAGGGCCAAGAGACCCAGTACTTC
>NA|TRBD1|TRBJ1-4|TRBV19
CASSPNLQGGKEKLFF
TGTGCCAGTAGTCCGAACCTACAGGGGGGGAAGGAAAAACTGTTTTTT
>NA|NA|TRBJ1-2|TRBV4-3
CASSQAIGGGYGYTF
TGCGCCAGCAGCCAAGCCATCGGGGGAGGCTATGGCTACACCTTC
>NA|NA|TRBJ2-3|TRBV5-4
CASSLTDGGPSTDTQYF
TGTGCCAGCAGCTTGACCGACGGGGGGCCCAGCACAGATACGCAGTATTTT
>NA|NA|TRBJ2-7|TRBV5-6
CASSLGREQYF
TGTGCCAGCAGCTTAGGGAGGGAGCAGTACTTC
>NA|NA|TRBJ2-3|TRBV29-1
CSVEGMEDTQYF
TGCAGCGTTGAGGGGATGGAGGACACGCAGTATTTT
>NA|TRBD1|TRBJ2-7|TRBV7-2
CASSTDRGSPYEQYF
TGTGCCAGCAGTACCGACAGGGGGTCCCCCTACGAGCAGTACTTC
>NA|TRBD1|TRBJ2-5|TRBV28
CASSSESGQGWQETQYF
TGTGCCAGCAGTTCAGAATCTGGACAGGGCTGGCAAGAGACCCAGTACTTC
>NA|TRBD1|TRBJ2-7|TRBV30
CACLPGTGPPEQYF
TGTGCCTGTCTTCCCGGGACAGGGCCCCCCGAGCAGTACTTC
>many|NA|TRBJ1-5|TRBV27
CASRPGGYHSNQPQHF
TGTGCCAGCCGGCCCGGGGGATACCATAGCAATCAGCCCCAGCATTTT
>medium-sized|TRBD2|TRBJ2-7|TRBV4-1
CASSRSGGTSSYEQYF
TGCGCCAGCAGCCGCTCCGGCGGGACTAGCTCCTACGAGCAGTACTTC
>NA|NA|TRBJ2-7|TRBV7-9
CASSPPARHYEQYF
TGTGCCAGCAGCCCCCCTGCGAGGCACTACGAGCAGTACTTC
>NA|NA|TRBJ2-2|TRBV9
CASSVDGGTGELFF
TGTGCCAGCAGCGTAGATGGGGGGACCGGGGAGCTGTTTTTT
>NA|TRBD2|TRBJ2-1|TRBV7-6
CASSLGVAGDAFNEQFF
TGTGCCAGCAGCTTAGGAGTAGCGGGGGACGCGTTCAATGAGCAGTTCTTC
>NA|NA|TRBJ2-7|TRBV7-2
CASTPAADAHEQYF
TGTGCCAGCACCCCCGCGGCGGATGCGCACGAGCAGTACTTC
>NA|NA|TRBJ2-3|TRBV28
CASSLDSGTSTDTQYF
TGTGCCAGCAGCCTAGATAGCGGAACTAGCACAGATACGCAGTATTTT
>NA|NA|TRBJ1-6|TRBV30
CAWSVQGYNSPLHF
TGTGCCTGGAGTGTCCAGGGTTATAATTCACCCCTCCACTTT
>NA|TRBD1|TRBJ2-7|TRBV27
CASSLRQGWSEQYF
TGTGCCAGCAGCCTAAGACAGGGTTGGAGCGAGCAGTACTTC
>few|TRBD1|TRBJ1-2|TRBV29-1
CSVTGTGSNTGGYTF
TGCAGCGTGACCGGGACAGGCTCCAATACGGGTGGCTACACCTTC
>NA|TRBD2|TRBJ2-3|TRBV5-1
CASSLIGGFSTDTQYF
TGCGCCAGCAGCTTGATCGGGGGGTTTAGCACAGATACGCAGTATTTT
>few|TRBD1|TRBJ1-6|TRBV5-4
CASSLLGSGGANSPLHF
TGTGCCAGCAGCTTGTTAGGTTCAGGGGGCGCGAATTCACCCCTCCACTTT
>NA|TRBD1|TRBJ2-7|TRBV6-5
CASSAGGEQYF
TGTGCCAGCAGCGCAGGGGGCGAGCAGTACTTC
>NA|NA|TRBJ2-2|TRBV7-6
CASSLAPTGELFF
TGTGCCAGCAGCTTAGCCCCTACCGGGGAGCTGTTTTTT
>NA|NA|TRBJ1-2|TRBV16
CASSQSSQGDGYTF
TGTGCCAGCAGCCAATCTTCACAGGGAGACGGCTACACCTTC
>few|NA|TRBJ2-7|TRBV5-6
CASSPYEQYF
TGTGCCAGCAGTCCGTACGAGCAGTACTTC
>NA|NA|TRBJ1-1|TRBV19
CASSILGNTEAFF
TGTGCCAGTAGTATCCTTGGCAACACTGAAGCTTTCTTT
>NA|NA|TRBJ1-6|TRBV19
CASSPGQARSPLHF
TGTGCCAGTAGTCCGGGACAAGCGAGATCACCCCTCCACTTT
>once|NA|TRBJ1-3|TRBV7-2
CASSPNGAGNTIYF
TGTGCCAGCAGCCCCAACGGGGCTGGAAACACCATATATTTT
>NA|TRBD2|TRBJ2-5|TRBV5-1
CASSLEASGALGTQYF
TGCGCCAGCAGCTTGGAGGCTAGCGGGGCTCTGGGGACCCAGTACTTC
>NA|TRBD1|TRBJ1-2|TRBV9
CASSVGQGSYGYTF
TGTGCCAGCAGCGTCGGACAGGGGTCGTATGGCTACACCTTC
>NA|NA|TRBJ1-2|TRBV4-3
CASSQVGARVDGYTF
TGCGCCAGCAGCCAAGTTGGGGCTAGAGTCGATGGCTACACCTTC
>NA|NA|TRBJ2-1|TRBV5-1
CASSLGGSSYNEQFF
TGCGCCAGCAGCTTGGGAGGGAGCTCCTACAATGAGCAGTTCTTC
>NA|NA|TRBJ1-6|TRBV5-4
CASSLSGQGNSPLHF
TGTGCCAGCAGCTTGAGTGGGCAGGGTAATTCACCCCTCCACTTT
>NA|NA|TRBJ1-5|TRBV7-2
CASSLTGGGNQPQHF
TGTGCCAGCAGCCTCACCGGGGGGGGCAATCAGCCCCAGCATTTT
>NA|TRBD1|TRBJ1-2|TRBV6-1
CASSETGIRGYTF
TGTGCCAGCAGTGAGACAGGGATCCGCGGCTACACCTTC
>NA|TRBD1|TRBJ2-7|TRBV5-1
CASSLSQGAMYEQYF
TGCGCCAGCAGCCTCTCCCAGGGGGCAATGTACGAGCAGTACTTC
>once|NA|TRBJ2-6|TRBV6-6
CASRTGSGANVLTF
TGTGCCAGCAGGACAGGTTCTGGGGCCAACGTCCTGACTTTC
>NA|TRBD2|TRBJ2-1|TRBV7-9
CASTLAGVAYNEQFF
TGTGCCAGCACCCTAGCGGGAGTGGCCTACAATGAGCAGTTCTTC
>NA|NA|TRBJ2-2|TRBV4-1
CASSLFSTDTGELFF
TGCGCCAGCAGCCTATTCTCCACGGACACCGGGGAGCTGTTTTTT
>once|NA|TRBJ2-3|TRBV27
CASSPLASSTDTQYF
TGTGCCAGCAGTCCCCTAGCGTCTAGCACAGATACGCAGTATTTT
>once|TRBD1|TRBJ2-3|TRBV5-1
CASSFRTGGDTQYF
TGCGCCAGCAGCTTTCGGACAGGGGGGGATACGCAGTATTTT
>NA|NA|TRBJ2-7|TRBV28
CASSFRLAGREQYF
TGTGCCAGCAGTTTCCGCCTAGCCGGGCGCGAGCAGTACTTC
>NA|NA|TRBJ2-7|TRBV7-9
CASSLGLWTDYEQYF
TGTGCCAGCAGCTTAGGCCTCTGGACAGATTACGAGCAGTACTTC
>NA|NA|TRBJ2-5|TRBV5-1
CASSSGHSETQYF
TGCGCCAGCAGCTCGGGACATTCAGAGACCCAGTACTTC
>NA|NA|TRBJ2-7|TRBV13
CASSLRQVTYEQYF
TGTGCCAGCAGCTTACGGCAGGTCACCTACGAGCAGTACTTC
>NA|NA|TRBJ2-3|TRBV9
CASSVDSFTDTQYF
TGTGCCAGCAGCGTAGACAGTTTCACAGATACGCAGTATTTT
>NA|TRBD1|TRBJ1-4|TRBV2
CASTGTGNEKLFF
TGTGCCAGTACCGGGACAGGCAATGAAAAACTGTTTTTT
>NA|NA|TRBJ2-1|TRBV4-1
CASSQVRLVRYNEQFF
TGCGCCAGCAGCCAAGTGAGACTGGTTCGCTACAATGAGCAGTTCTTC